This entry lists 5 T cell receptor beta chains sequenced from one sample in a study of cytomegalovirus exposure and HLA in healthy donors. Vbeta (60) and Jbeta (13) primers were used in the PCR. Only in-frame clones appear in the TCRdb table, and some are missing; sequencing was by immunoSEQ multiplex PCR. The table lists about 200,000 clones, around 83% of them singletons. Sequencing was done on a sample of PBMCs. The source is a woman in her forties in good health and CMV-seronegative.

The chain links TRBV5-1 to TRBJ1-2; D remains unclear. The CDR3 spans 14 residues. CDR1 SGHRS and CDR2 YFSETQ come from the germline V gene. With 4 bases removed from V and 12 bases from J, the gap between germline ends came to 22 bases. This chain's CDR3 is CASSLDRPEGADTF. CDR3 coding DNA: TGCGCCAGCAGCCTGGACCGCCCGGAGGGAGCGGACACCTTC. The entire variable domain, with the rest obtained from reference TRBV5-1 and TRBJ1-2, is as follows: KAGVTQTPRYLIKTRGQQVTLSCSPISGHRSVSWYQQTPGQGLQFLFEYFSETQRNKGNFPGRFSGRQFSNSRSEMNVSTLELGDSALYLCASSLDRPEGADTFGSGTRLTVV.

The chain couples TRBV5-1 to TRBJ1-1, with 7 bases lining up with TRBD1. This CDR3 spans 14 amino acids. V trimming: 1 base; J trimming: 4 bases; junction bases outside the gene matches: 4. The germline V gene encodes CDR1 SGHRS and CDR2 YFSETQ. The CDR3 DNA reads as TGCGCCAGCAGCTTGACAGGGGTGCCCACTGAAGCTTTCTTT. It is translated as CASSLTGVPTEAFF.

CDR3 region: CASRGTGLTYGYTF. The CDR3 DNA reads TGTGCCAGCAGGGGGACAGGACTAACCTATGGCTACACCTTC. J is TRBJ1-2 and V is TRBV2; the match to TRBD1 covers 8 bases. V lost 6 bases and J lost 4; bases outside the gene matches: 7. Germline loops: CDR1 SNHLY, CDR2 FYNNEI. This CDR3 has 14 residues.

CDR3 bases: TGTGCCAGCAGCTTCGGGACGCGGAGTAGCGGGTACTACGAGCAGTACTTC. Translation: CASSFGTRSSGYYEQYF. V and J are TRBV7-8 and TRBJ2-7; 7 nucleotides line up with TRBD2. CDR3 length: 17 amino acids. Losses at the gene ends were 3 bases for V and 3 bases for J; bases not matched to a gene: 14. CDR1 and CDR2 from the germline V gene are SGHVS and FQNEAQ. The complete variable domain, with remaining parts taken from reference TRBV7-8 and TRBJ2-7, reads GAGVSQSPRYKVAKRGQDVALRCDPISGHVSLFWYQQALGQGPEFLTYFQNEAQLDKSGLPSDRFFAERPEGSVSTLKIQRTQQEDSAVYLCASSFGTRSSGYYEQYFGPGTRLTVT.

V gene TRBV5-1 combines with J gene TRBJ2-5; 7 nucleotides line up with TRBD1. The ends lost 3 bases at V and 4 bases at J; junction bases unmatched: 6. The CDR3 length is 14 residues. CDR1 and CDR2 from the germline V gene are SGHRS and YFSETQ. The CDR3 here is CASSSSTGIETQYF. The CDR3 bases are TGCGCCAGCAGCTCGTCGACAGGGATAGAGACCCAGTACTTC.